A single sample gave rise to the 29 T cell receptor beta chains below, sequenced in a study of shared clonotypes between healthy human individuals (dated by TCRdb to about 2020). Library preparation employed the immunoSEQ multiplex PCR assay. The table comes from immuneACCESS by way of TCRdb, which keeps in-frame sequences with V and J called. Part of the clones is missing from these tables; in studies checked, under half for an unresolved V gene and the rest for unknown reasons. This sample holds 2 million to 2.5 million clones; 85% to 95% were observed only once. The ten largest clones represent more than 0.35% of the sample. The sample comprised naive CD4+ T cells from PBMCs. The intended sense of this specimen's cell subset or site label: CD45RA+ positively selected. The receptors were gathered from a man between 18 and 29 years old in good health. Some clones in this sample may be carry-over from other donors' samples.

The rearrangement uses TRBV5-4 and TRBJ2-6; D tentatively reads TRBD1 or TRBD2 (5 bases each). The CDR3 loop spans 17 amino acids. The V gene lost 4 bases and the J gene lost 0 bases, with 14 bases spanning the gap. CDR1 and CDR2 (germline): SGHNT, YYREEE (reference sequence). The DNA for the CDR3 is TGTGCCAGCAGCCCGGGGACGGTTAGCTCTGGGGCCAACGTCCTGACTTTC. As protein: CASSPGTVSSGANVLTF.

This sequence joins TRBV7-3 and TRBJ1-2; D is undetermined. Germline values: CDR1 SGHTA, CDR2 FQGTGA. This CDR3 is built from 13 residues. V was trimmed by 5 bases and J by 7 bases, leaving 14 bases between them. The CDR3 DNA reads as TGTGCCAGCAGCCCATCTCCTGGGTTTGGCTACACCTTC. It yields the protein CASSPSPGFGYTF.

V is TRBV2 and J is TRBJ1-4; 8 bases are shared with TRBD1. Germline V gene lookup returns CDR1 SNHLY and CDR2 FYNNEI. Germline trimming cut 5 bases from V and 8 bases from J; bases unmatched to any gene: 7. This CDR3 contains 14 residues. The CDR3 loop is CASSPQGASEKLFF. The CDR3 nucleotides read TGTGCCAGCAGTCCGCAGGGGGCGAGCGAAAAACTGTTTTTT.

The chain couples TRBV7-9 to TRBJ2-3; D unclear. The CDR3 runs 14 residues. Trimming took 0 bases from V and 5 from J, leaving 9 bases between them. Germline CDR1 reads SEHNR; CDR2 reads FQNEAQ (reference sequence). This CDR3 is CASSLALIQDTQYF. CDR3 bases: TGTGCCAGCAGCTTAGCACTGATCCAAGATACGCAGTATTTT.

This clone was seen a handful of times. The chain is built from TRBV7-8 and TRBJ1-5; D remains ambiguous. Germline V gene lookup returns CDR1 SGHVS and CDR2 FQNEAQ. This CDR3 has 14 amino acids. Trimming stripped 1 base from V and 6 bases from J, with 10 bases between. The CDR3 loop is CASSLGHWGQPQHF. CDR3 in DNA: TGTGCCAGCAGCTTAGGCCATTGGGGTCAGCCCCAGCATTTT.

Regarding this clone: Other DNA sequences in the same sample also yield this CDR3. The J gene is TRBJ1-2, the V gene TRBV20-1; tentative D call: TRBD1 (5 bases). V gave up 2 bases and J gave up 4 bases, with 5 bases separating them. There are 11 residues in the CDR3. The germline CDR1 and CDR2 sequences are DFQATT and SNEGSKA (reference sequence). The CDR3 region is CSARTGYGYTF. CDR3 coding DNA: TGCAGTGCTAGAACAGGCTATGGCTACACCTTC.

The chain combines TRBV28 with TRBJ2-7; D might be TRBD1 or TRBD2, each matching 5 bases. Germline V gene data show CDR1 as MDHEN and CDR2 as SYDVKM. The CDR3 totals 14 residues. Trimming shortened V by 6 bases and J by 6 bases, and 18 bases separated the two germline ends. CDR3 sequence: CASSFSGTRGEQYF. DNA for the CDR3: TGTGCCAGCAGCTTTTCCGGGACCCGAGGCGAGCAGTACTTC.

The chain employs TRBV6-1 and TRBJ2-1, with D possibly matching TRBD1 (6 bases). CDR3 length equals 15 residues. V was trimmed by 2 bases and J by 0 bases, leaving 8 bases between them. The germline V gene encodes CDR1 MNHNS and CDR2 SASEGT. The CDR3 sequence is CASSEQGTSYNEQFF. The DNA for the CDR3 is TGTGCCAGCAGTGAACAGGGGACCTCCTACAATGAGCAGTTCTTC.

The chain combines TRBV11-3 with TRBJ2-1; 12 positions agree with TRBD2. V dropped 3 bases and J dropped 7; count of bases not matched to a gene: 10. Germline CDR1 reads SGHNT; CDR2 reads YENEEA. The CDR3 loop spans 17 amino acids. The CDR3 region is CASSFGLAGNRENEQFF. CDR3 DNA: TGTGCCAGCAGCTTTGGACTAGCGGGAAATAGGGAGAATGAGCAGTTCTTC.

This clone was recorded once. V usage is TRBV7-8 and J usage is TRBJ2-3; 10 bases agree with TRBD1. CDR1 is SGHVS, CDR2 FQNEAQ, per germline. The CDR3 is 15 residues long. Trimming at V came to 5 bases and at J to 4 bases, leaving 6 bases not matched to a gene. CDR3 region: CASSVSGQGSDTQYF. The CDR3, as DNA: TGTGCCAGCAGCGTATCGGGACAGGGGTCAGATACGCAGTATTTT. Supplemented by reference TRBV7-8 and TRBJ2-3, the full variable domain reads GAGVSQSPRYKVAKRGQDVALRCDPISGHVSLFWYQQALGQGPEFLTYFQNEAQLDKSGLPSDRFFAERPEGSVSTLKIQRTQQEDSAVYLCASSVSGQGSDTQYFGPGTRLTVL.

This clone was detected only a few times. Within the sample, other DNA sequences also encode this same CDR3. CDR3 coding DNA: TGCGCCAGCAGCTTGGTGGGTTACGAGCAGTACTTC. Its translation is CASSLVGYEQYF. The chain is built from TRBV5-1 and TRBJ2-7; D call uncertain. CDR3 size: 12 residues. V was trimmed by 0 bases and J by 4 bases, leaving 5 bases between them. Germline V lookup: CDR1 SGHRS, CDR2 YFSETQ.

The V call is TRBV9, the J call TRBJ2-3, with D perhaps TRBD1 (6 bases). Germline V lookup: CDR1 SGDLS, CDR2 YYNGEE. Trimming stripped 4 bases from V and 8 bases from J, with 26 bases between. This CDR3 comprises 17 residues. The CDR3 sequence: CASSPRRDRSFYTTQYF. The CDR3 DNA follows: TGTGCCAGCAGCCCACGCCGCGACAGGTCTTTCTATACTACGCAGTATTTT.

This clone was seen a single time. CDR3 loop: CASSYPLGTGGGGYGYTF. CDR3 nucleotides: TGTGCCAGCAGCTACCCTCTTGGGACAGGGGGAGGAGGCTATGGCTACACCTTC. V is TRBV7-9 and J is TRBJ1-2; 11 bases match TRBD1. The CDR3 contains 18 residues. Germline lookup yields CDR1 SEHNR and CDR2 FQNEAQ (reference sequence). V shed 4 bases, J shed 4 bases, and the junction held 14 bases outside the gene matches.

Details on this clone: This CDR3 is also generated by other DNA sequences in the sample. V gene TRBV7-2 combines with J gene TRBJ2-1; D may be TRBD1 (6 bases). The CDR3 is 15 amino acids. The V end was cut by 3 bases, the J end by 2 bases, with 11 bases between. From germline, CDR1 is SGHTA and CDR2 FQGNSA. The CDR3 loop reads CASSLGGGAYNEQFF. Here the CDR3 DNA reads TGTGCCAGCAGCTTGGGTGGGGGCGCCTACAATGAGCAGTTCTTC. The variable domain in full, completed from reference TRBV7-2 and TRBJ2-1, reads GAGVSQSPSNKVTEKGKDVELRCDPISGHTALYWYRQSLGQGLEFLIYFQGNSAPDKSGLPSDRFSAERTGGSVSTLTIQRTQQEDSAVYLCASSLGGGAYNEQFFGPGTRLTVL.

The chain couples TRBV28 to TRBJ1-3, with D perhaps TRBD1 (5 bases). CDR1 and CDR2 from the germline V gene are MDHEN and SYDVKM. V was trimmed by 11 bases and J by 2 bases, leaving 16 bases between them. This CDR3 is built from 14 residues. CDR3 in DNA: TGTGCCGGAAGGGGTGCAGGGCCTGGAAACACCATATATTTT. This sequence encodes CAGRGAGPGNTIYF.

The CDR3 protein is CASTDISATDTQYF. DNA of the CDR3: TGCGCCAGCACCGATATAAGCGCCACAGATACGCAGTATTTT. The chain joins TRBV5-1 to TRBJ2-3, with no clear D. CDR3 length: 14 residues. Trimming stripped 6 bases from V and 2 bases from J, with 13 bases between. Germline lookup yields CDR1 SGHRS and CDR2 YFSETQ.

The rearrangement joins TRBV29-1 to TRBJ1-5, with 8 positions matching TRBD1. Unmatched junction bases numbered 3, after V lost 4 bases and J lost 1 base. CDR1 and CDR2 from the germline V gene are SQVTM and ANQGSEA. The CDR3 loop spans 14 amino acids. CDR3 sequence (DNA): TGCAGCGTTGGGACAGGGTTCAGCAATCAGCCCCAGCATTTT. Translation gives CSVGTGFSNQPQHF.

The rearrangement joins TRBV19 to TRBJ1-5, with no clear D. CDR1 is LNHDA and CDR2 is SQIVND in the germline V gene (reference sequence). The CDR3 loop spans 15 amino acids. Trimming took 4 bases from V and 5 from J, leaving 15 bases between them. The CDR3 here is CASSSGREDYQPQHF. The CDR3 DNA is TGTGCCAGTAGTAGCGGACGGGAAGATTATCAGCCCCAGCATTTT.

V and J are TRBV5-1 and TRBJ1-2; weak D call: TRBD1 (5 bases). The CDR3 sequence is 17 residues long. From germline, CDR1 is SGHRS and CDR2 YFSETQ. V was shortened by 5 bases and J by 3 bases, with 23 bases between the two germline ends. DNA of the CDR3: TGCGCCAGCAGGAGGGACGGAGAATATATGGAGGACTATGGCTACACCTTC. It translates to CASRRDGEYMEDYGYTF.

The table lists this clone with a count of one. This chain uses TRBV28 with TRBJ1-2; possibly TRBD1 for D (5 bases). The V gene's germline CDR1 is MDHEN and CDR2 SYDVKM. The CDR3 contains 15 residues. Trimming took off 5 bases at V and 4 bases at J, with 17 bases between the two ends. The CDR3 loop is CASSHLDKDGYGYTF. The CDR3, as DNA: TGTGCCAGCAGTCACTTGGACAAAGATGGCTATGGCTACACCTTC.

V gene TRBV27 combines with J gene TRBJ1-2, with D unresolved. The CDR3 length is 15 residues. From germline, CDR1 is MNHEY and CDR2 SMNVEV (reference sequence). Trimming shortened V by 4 bases and J by 8 bases, and 20 bases separated the two germline ends. In nucleotides, the CDR3 is TGTGCCAGCAGTTCGGTTCCGGGGTGGTTCTCAGGCTACACCTTC. Protein sequence: CASSSVPGWFSGYTF.

The chain employs TRBV7-8 and TRBJ2-1; the match to TRBD1 covers 7 bases. CDR1 and CDR2 from the germline V gene are SGHVS and FQNEAQ. J was trimmed by 7 bases and V by 0 bases; bases with no gene match: 9. The CDR3 sequence is 16 residues long. CDR3 region: CASSLARGLARNEQFF. The CDR3 DNA follows: TGTGCCAGCAGCTTAGCGAGGGGGCTAGCTCGTAATGAGCAGTTCTTC.

For this clone: The sample contains more than one DNA sequence encoding this CDR3. The V and J genes are TRBV6-1 and TRBJ1-2; TRBD1 aligns across 8 bases. The CDR3 contains 13 residues. Germline assignment: CDR1 MNHNS and CDR2 SASEGT. J gave up 3 bases and V 4 bases, and 1 base lay outside the gene matches. CDR3 amino acids: CASSVTGDYGYTF. The CDR3 region has the DNA TGTGCCAGCAGTGTGACAGGGGACTATGGCTACACCTTC.

CDR3 nucleotide sequence: TGTGCCAGCAGTGAAAGACCGGGGGCGGGCACCGGGGAGCTGTTTTTT. Its translation: CASSERPGAGTGELFF. This chain joins TRBV25-1 and TRBJ2-2; D may correspond to TRBD1 or TRBD2 (6 bases each). V was clipped by 2 bases and J by 4 bases, with 14 bases between them. The CDR3 runs 16 residues. Germline V gives CDR1 MGHDK, CDR2 SYGVNS.

The chain employs TRBV7-2 and TRBJ2-4, with 8 positions matching TRBD2. The CDR3 loop spans 14 amino acids. The junction had 10 bases not matched to a gene; V was cut back by 6 bases and J by 9 bases. The V gene's germline CDR1 is SGHTA and CDR2 FQGNSA. DNA of the CDR3: TGTGCCAGCAGGCCACCGGGACTAGGGGGCATTCAGTACTTC. It specifies CASRPPGLGGIQYF.

This clone came up a few times. The J gene is TRBJ2-1, the V gene TRBV25-1; 7 bases fit TRBD1. Germline CDR1 and CDR2: MGHDK and SYGVNS. V lost 6 bases to trimming and J lost 8 bases; unmatched junction nucleotides: 10. The CDR3 totals 14 residues. The chain's CDR3 is CASSSTFDRDEQFF. The DNA of the CDR3 is TGTGCCAGCAGCTCAACCTTCGACAGGGATGAGCAGTTCTTC.

This clone was counted a single time. The chain couples TRBV5-5 to TRBJ1-2; 7 bases are shared with TRBD1. The CDR3 spans 15 residues. V dropped 3 bases and J dropped 1; count of bases not matched to a gene: 6. The germline V gene has CDR1 SGHKS and CDR2 YYEKEE (reference sequence). CDR3 bases: TGTGCCAGCAGCTGGACCGGGACAGTTAACTATGGCTACACCTTC. Protein product: CASSWTGTVNYGYTF. The whole variable domain, filled in from reference TRBV5-5 and TRBJ1-2, reads DAGVTQSPTHLIKTRGQQVTLRCSPISGHKSVSWYQQVLGQGPQFIFQYYEKEERGRGNFPDRFSARQFPNYSSELNVNALLLGDSALYLCASSWTGTVNYGYTFGSGTRLTVV.

This clone appeared once. V and J are TRBV18 and TRBJ2-7; the match to TRBD2 covers 9 bases. The CDR3 contains 14 residues. V was pared by 1 base and J by 6 bases, with 4 bases of the junction left unmatched. Germline CDR1 reads KGHSH; CDR2 reads LQKENI. As DNA, the CDR3 is TGTGCCAGCTCACCACTAGCGGGAGAAATCGAGCAGTACTTC. Translated: CASSPLAGEIEQYF.

This clone was detected only once. V gene TRBV9 combines with J gene TRBJ1-2; 7 bases map to TRBD1. The CDR3 contains 16 residues. The ends lost 3 bases at V and 7 bases at J; junction bases unmatched: 15. CDR1 is SGDLS and CDR2 is YYNGEE in the germline V gene. The CDR3 sequence: CASSADADRPDSGYTF. As DNA, the CDR3 is TGTGCCAGCAGCGCCGACGCGGACAGGCCCGACTCTGGCTACACCTTC.